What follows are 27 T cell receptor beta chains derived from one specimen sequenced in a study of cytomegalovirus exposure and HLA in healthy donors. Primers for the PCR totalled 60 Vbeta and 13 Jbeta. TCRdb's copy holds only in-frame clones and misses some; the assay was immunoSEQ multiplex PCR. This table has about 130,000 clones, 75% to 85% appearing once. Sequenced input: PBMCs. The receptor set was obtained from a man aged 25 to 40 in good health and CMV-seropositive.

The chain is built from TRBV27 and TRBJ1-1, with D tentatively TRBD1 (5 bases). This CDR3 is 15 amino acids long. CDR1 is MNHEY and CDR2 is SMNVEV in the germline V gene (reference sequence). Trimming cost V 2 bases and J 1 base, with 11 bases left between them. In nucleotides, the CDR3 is TGTGCCAGCAGTTTAAGTTCGCAGGGGAACACTGAAGCTTTCTTT. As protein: CASSLSSQGNTEAFF.

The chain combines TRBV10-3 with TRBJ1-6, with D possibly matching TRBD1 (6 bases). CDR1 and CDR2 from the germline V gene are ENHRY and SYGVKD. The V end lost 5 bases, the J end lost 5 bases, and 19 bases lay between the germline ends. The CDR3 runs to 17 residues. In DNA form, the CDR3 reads TGTGCCATCAGTACTACTTCCACAGGGATCGATAATTCACCCCTCCACTTT. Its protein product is CAISTTSTGIDNSPLHF.

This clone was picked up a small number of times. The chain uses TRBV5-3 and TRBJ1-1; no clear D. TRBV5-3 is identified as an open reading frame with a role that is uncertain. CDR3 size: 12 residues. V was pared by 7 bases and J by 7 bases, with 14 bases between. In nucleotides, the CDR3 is TGTGCCAGATGGAGGACGGTATTTGAAGCTTTCTTT. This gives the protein CARWRTVFEAFF.

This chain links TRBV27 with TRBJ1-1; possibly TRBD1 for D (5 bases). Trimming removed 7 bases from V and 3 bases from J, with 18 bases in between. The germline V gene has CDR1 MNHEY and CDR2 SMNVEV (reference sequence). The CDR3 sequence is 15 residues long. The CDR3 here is CASTESAGGYTEAFF. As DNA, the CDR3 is TGTGCCAGCACTGAGTCGGCGGGGGGGTACACTGAAGCTTTCTTT.

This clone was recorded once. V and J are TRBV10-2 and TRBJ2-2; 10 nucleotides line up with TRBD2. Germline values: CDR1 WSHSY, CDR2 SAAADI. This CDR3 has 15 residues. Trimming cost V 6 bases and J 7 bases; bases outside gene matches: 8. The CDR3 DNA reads TGCGCCAGCAGGGAAGCGGGGGGGAATCTCGGGGAGCTGTTTTTT. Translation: CASREAGGNLGELFF.

The CDR3 DNA sequence: TGTGCCAGCATGGGAGGCGGAAACACCATATATTTT. This gives the protein CASMGGGNTIYF. The gene calls are TRBV2 and TRBJ1-3; D unclear. CDR3 length: 12 amino acids. Per the germline V gene, CDR1 is SNHLY and CDR2 is FYNNEI. V was cut by 7 bases and J by 4 bases, with 8 bases left in between.

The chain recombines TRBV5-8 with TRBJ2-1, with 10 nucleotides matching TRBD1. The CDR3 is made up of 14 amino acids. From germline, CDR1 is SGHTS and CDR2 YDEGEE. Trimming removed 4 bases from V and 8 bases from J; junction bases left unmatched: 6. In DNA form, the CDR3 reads TGTGCCAGCAGCCCGGGACAGGGGTCGTATGAGCAGTTCTTC. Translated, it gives CASSPGQGSYEQFF.

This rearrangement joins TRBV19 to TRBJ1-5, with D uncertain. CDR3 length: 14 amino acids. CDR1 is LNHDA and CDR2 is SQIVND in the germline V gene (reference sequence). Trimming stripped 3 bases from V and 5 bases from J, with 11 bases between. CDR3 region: CASSIRGSHQPQHF. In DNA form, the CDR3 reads TGTGCCAGTAGTATCCGAGGATCCCATCAGCCCCAGCATTTT.

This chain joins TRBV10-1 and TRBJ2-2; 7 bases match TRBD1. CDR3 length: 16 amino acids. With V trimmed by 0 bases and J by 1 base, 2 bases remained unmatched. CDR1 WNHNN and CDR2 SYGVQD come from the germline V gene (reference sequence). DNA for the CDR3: TGCGCCAGCAGTGAGTCGACAGGGCGGAACACCGGGGAGCTGTTTTTT. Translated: CASSESTGRNTGELFF.

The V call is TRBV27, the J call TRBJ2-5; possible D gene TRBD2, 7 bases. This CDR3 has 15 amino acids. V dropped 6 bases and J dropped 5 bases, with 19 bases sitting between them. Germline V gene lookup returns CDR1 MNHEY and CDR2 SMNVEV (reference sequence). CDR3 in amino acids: CASRLGAGEWETQYF. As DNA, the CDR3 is TGTGCCAGCAGGTTGGGGGCGGGGGAGTGGGAGACCCAGTACTTC.

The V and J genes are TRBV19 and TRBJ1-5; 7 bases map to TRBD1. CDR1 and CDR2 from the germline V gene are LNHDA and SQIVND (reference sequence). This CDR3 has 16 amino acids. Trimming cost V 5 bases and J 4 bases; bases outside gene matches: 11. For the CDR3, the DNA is TGTGCCAGTAGTCTCACTTCGACAGGGAGAAATCAGCCCCAGCATTTT. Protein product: CASSLTSTGRNQPQHF.

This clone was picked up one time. DNA for the CDR3: TGCGCCAGCAGCACTCACTCCTACGAGCAGTACTTC. It is translated as CASSTHSYEQYF. The V and J genes are TRBV5-1 and TRBJ2-7; D is uncertain. This CDR3 contains 12 residues. Trimming pared 4 bases from V and 0 bases from J, leaving 5 bases between. Germline V lookup: CDR1 SGHRS, CDR2 YFSETQ.

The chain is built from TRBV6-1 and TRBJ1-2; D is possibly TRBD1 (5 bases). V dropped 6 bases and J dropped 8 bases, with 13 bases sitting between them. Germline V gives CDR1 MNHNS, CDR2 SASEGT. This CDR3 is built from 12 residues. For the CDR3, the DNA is TGTGCCAGCAGCCCAGGGCGTGAGGGCTACACCTTC. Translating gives CASSPGREGYTF.

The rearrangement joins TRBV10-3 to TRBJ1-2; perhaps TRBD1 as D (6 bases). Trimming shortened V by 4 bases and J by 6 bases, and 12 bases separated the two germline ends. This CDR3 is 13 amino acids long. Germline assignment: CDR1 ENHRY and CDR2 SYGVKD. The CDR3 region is CAISGDTLHGYTF. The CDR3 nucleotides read TGTGCCATCAGTGGGGACACTCTCCATGGCTACACCTTC.

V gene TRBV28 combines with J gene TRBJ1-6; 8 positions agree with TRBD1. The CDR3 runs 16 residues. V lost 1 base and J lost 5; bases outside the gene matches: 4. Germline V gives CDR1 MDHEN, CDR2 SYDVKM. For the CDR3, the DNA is TGTGCCAGCAGTTTATCATCAGGGGGCCATAATTCACCCCTCCACTTT. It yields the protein CASSLSSGGHNSPLHF. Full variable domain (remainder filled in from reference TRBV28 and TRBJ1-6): DVKVTQSSRYLVKRTGEKVFLECVQDMDHENMFWYRQDPGLGLRLIYFSYDVKMKEKGDIPEGYSVSREKKERFSLILESASTNQTSMYLCASSLSSGGHNSPLHFGNGTRLTVT.

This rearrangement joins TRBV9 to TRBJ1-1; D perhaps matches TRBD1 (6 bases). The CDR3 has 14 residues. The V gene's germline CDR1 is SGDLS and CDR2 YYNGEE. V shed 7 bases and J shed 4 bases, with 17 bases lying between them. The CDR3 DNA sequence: TGTGCCAGCCGGTCACCGGGGGGGGCCACTGAAGCTTTCTTT. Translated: CASRSPGGATEAFF.

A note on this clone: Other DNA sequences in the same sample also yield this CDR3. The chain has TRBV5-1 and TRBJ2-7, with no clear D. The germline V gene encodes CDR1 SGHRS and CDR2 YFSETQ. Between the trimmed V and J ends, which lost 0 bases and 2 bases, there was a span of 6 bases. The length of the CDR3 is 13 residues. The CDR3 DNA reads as TGCGCCAGCAGCTTGGTGAGCGCCTACGAGCAGTACTTC. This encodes CASSLVSAYEQYF.

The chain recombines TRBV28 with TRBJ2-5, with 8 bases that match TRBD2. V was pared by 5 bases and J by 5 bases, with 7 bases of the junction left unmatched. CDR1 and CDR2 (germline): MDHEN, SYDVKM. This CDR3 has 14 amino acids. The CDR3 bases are TGTGCCAGCAGTCGGGGGGGCAATTGGGAGACCCAGTACTTC. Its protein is CASSRGGNWETQYF.

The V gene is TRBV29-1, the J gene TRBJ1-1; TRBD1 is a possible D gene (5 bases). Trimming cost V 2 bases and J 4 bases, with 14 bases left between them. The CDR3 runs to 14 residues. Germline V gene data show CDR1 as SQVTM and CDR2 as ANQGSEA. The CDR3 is CSVELAGVSTEAFF. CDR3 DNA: TGCAGCGTTGAATTGGCGGGGGTTAGCACTGAAGCTTTCTTT.

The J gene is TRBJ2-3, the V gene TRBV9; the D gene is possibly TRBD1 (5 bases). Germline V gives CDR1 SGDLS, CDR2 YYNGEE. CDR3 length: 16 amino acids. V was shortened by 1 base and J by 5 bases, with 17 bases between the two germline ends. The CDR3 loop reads CASSVRTGYGGDTQYF. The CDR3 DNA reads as TGTGCCAGCAGCGTACGCACAGGATACGGTGGAGATACGCAGTATTTT.

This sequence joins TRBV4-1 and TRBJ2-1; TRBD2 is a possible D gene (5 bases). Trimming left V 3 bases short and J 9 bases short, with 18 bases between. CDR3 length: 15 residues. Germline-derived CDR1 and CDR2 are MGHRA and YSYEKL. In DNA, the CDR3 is TGCGCCAGCAGCCATGGGAGCAAGGGAAAAGGTGAGCAGTTCTTC. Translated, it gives CASSHGSKGKGEQFF.

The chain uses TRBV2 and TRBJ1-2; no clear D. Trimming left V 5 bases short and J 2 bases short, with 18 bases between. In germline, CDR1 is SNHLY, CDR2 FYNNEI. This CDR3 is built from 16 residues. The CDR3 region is CASSPNREAENYGYTF. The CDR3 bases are TGTGCCAGCAGTCCCAATAGGGAGGCGGAGAACTATGGCTACACCTTC.

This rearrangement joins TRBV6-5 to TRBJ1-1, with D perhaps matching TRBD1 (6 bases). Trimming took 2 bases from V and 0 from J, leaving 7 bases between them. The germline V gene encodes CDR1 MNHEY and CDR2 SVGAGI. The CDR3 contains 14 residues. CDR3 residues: CASSYGQLNTEAFF. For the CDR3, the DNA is TGTGCCAGCAGTTACGGACAGCTGAACACTGAAGCTTTCTTT.

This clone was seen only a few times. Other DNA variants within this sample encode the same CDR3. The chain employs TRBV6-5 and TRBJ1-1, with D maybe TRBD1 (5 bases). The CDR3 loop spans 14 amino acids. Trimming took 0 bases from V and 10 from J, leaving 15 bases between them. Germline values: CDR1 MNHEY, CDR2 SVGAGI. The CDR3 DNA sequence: TGTGCCAGCAGTTACTCGATTGGGGACTGGCGAGCTTTCTTT. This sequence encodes CASSYSIGDWRAFF.

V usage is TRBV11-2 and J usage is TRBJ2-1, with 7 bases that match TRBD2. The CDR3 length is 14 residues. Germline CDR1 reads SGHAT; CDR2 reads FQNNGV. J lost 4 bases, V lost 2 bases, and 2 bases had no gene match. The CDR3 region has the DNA TGTGCCAGCAGCTTAAGCGGGGCATACAATGAGCAGTTCTTC. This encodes CASSLSGAYNEQFF.

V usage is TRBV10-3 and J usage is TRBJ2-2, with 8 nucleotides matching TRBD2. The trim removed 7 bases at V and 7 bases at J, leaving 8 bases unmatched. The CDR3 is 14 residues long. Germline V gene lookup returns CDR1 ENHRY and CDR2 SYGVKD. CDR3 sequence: CAITGGGLRGELFF. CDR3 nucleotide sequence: TGTGCCATCACGGGGGGGGGCCTCCGCGGGGAGCTGTTTTTT.

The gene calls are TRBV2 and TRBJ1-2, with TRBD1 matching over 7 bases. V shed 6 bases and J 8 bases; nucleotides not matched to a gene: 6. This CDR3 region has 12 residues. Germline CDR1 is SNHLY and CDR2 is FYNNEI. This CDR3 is CASRAGGEGYTF. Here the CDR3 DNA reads TGTGCCAGCAGGGCAGGGGGAGAAGGCTACACCTTC.